This record concerns one T cell receptor beta chain sequence. The sample is drawn from a study of blood T cell repertoires in COVID-19. Background on the study: COVID-19 samples collected from the United States, Italy and Spain covered acute and convalescent phases.

Germline values: CDR1 SGHDT, CDR2 YYEEEE. CDR3 length: 16 amino acids. The V end was cut by 0 bases, the J end by 0 bases, with 7 bases between. Produced via immunoSEQ multiplex PCR; TCRdb's table is partial and in-frame only. Among 400,000 or so clones, roughly 90% were seen once, and the ten largest hold roughly 2%. V is TRBV5-6 and J is TRBJ2-6; D is unresolved. Sequenced: PBMCs or T cells enriched from blood (not recorded which). This clonotype originated in a woman aged 40 to 55 with acute COVID-19. CDR3: CASSLASFSGANVLTF. Here the CDR3 DNA reads TGTGCCAGCAGCTTGGCCAGTTTCTCTGGGGCCAACGTCCTGACTTTC. Based on the CDR3 plus reference TRBV5-6 and TRBJ2-6, the full variable domain is DAGVTQSPTHLIKTRGQQVTLRCSPKSGHDTVSWYQQALGQGPQFIFQYYEEEERQRGNFPDRFSGHQFPNYSSELNVNALLLGDSALYLCASSLASFSGANVLTFGAGSRLTVL.